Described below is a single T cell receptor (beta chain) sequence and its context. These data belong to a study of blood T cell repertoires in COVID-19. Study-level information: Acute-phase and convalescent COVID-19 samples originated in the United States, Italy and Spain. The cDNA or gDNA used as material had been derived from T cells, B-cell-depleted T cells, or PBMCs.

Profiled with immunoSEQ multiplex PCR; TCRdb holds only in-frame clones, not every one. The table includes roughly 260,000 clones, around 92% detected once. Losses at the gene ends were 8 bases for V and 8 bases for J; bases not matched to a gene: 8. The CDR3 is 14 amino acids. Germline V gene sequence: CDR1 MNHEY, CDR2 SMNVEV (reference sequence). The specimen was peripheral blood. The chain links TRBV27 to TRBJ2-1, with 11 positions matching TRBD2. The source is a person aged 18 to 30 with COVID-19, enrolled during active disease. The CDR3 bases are TGTGCCAGCCAGGGACTAGCGGTTTCGGATGAGCAGTTCTTC. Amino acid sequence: CASQGLAVSDEQFF.